Detailed here is one TCR beta chain. What it recognizes is unknown. In germline, CDR1 is MGHDK, CDR2 SYGVNS. The CDR3 loop spans 11 amino acids. Trimming removed 3 bases at V and 9 bases at J, with 8 bases between. Researchers ran the PCR with 60 Vbeta and 13 Jbeta primers. Repertoires were generated with immunoSEQ multiplex PCR, while TCRdb's copy carries only in-frame clones and drops some. This repertoire shows 130,000 or so clones, around four fifths found once; its top ten account for 1.9%. The data were taken from a study of cytomegalovirus exposure and HLA in healthy donors. Background on the study: Earlier work reported some 110 million unique TCR beta sequences from about 190 million T cells. Study results and caveats: A previous analysis found most TCR beta V segments productive roughly 87% or roughly 30% of the time. Some 150 TCR beta chains were listed as cytomegalovirus-associated. It has been reported that TCR beta sequences accurately predicted the HLA-A and HLA-B alleles of most subjects.

The receptor's source is a woman between 40 and 55 years old in good health and CMV-seronegative. The chain links TRBV25-1 to TRBJ1-1; D remains unclear. Sequencing was performed on PBMCs. CDR3 region: CASSDGLQAFF. Here the CDR3 DNA reads TGTGCCAGCAGTGATGGCTTGCAAGCTTTCTTT.